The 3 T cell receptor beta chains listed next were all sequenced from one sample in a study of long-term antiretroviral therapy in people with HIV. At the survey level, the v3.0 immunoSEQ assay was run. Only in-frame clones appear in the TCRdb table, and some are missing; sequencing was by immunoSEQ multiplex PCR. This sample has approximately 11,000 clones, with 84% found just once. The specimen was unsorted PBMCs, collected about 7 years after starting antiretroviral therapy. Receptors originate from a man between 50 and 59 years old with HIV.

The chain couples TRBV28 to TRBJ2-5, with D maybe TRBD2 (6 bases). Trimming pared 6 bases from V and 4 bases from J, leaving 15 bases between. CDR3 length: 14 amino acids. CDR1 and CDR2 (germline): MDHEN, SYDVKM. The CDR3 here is CASRIRGLAETQYF. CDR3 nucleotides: TGTGCCAGCAGGATAAGGGGACTTGCAGAGACCCAGTACTTC. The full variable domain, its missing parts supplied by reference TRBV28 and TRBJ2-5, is DVKVTQSSRYLVKRTGEKVFLECVQDMDHENMFWYRQDPGLGLRLIYFSYDVKMKEKGDIPEGYSVSREKKERFSLILESASTNQTSMYLCASRIRGLAETQYFGPGTRLLVL.

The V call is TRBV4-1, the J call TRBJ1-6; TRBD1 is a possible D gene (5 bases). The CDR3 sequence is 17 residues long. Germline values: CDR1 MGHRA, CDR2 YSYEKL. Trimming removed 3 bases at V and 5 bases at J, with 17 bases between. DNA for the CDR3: TGCGCCAGCAGCCATAACCCCCAAGGGGTCCATAATTCACCCCTCCACTTT. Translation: CASSHNPQGVHNSPLHF.

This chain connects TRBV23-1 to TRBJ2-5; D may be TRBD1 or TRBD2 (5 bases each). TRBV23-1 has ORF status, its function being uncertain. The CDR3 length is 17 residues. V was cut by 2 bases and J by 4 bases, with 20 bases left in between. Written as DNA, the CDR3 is TGCGCCAGCAGTCAAAAACGTCCGGGACGGCGGATAGAGACCCAGTACTTC. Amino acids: CASSQKRPGRRIETQYF.